The subject of this entry is one T cell receptor (beta chain). The specificity of this receptor is unknown. No much larger clone exists at a distance of one base, and base qualities are not known. The sample comes from a study of cytomegalovirus exposure and HLA in healthy donors (dated by TCRdb to between 2016 and 2019). Context from the whole study: In an earlier analysis of roughly 500 of the donors, 276 Gb of sequence data and some 100 million unique TCR beta sequences from approximately 180 million T cells were reported. Besides the first cohort of some 670 subjects, a separate validation cohort made up of 120 different subjects was used. On average, around 240,000 unique TCR beta nucleotide sequences were sequenced per donor among about 400 genotyped donors of the cohort, with 15% to 20% of those sequences being non-productive. HLA typing included class I and class II loci at four-digit resolution. An earlier analysis of 500 to 750 of the donors applied high-throughput TCR beta sequencing to assess whether each TCR beta V gene segment acted as functional or pseudogenic. All discovery cohort repertoires had been generated on a single sequencing platform. The study used immunosequencing to profile the T cell repertoires of under 700 subjects and linked those repertoires to cytomegalovirus serostatus. A later genetic analysis used genome-wide SNP genotypes for 398 of the 666 donors, treating that subset as a discovery cohort. Among the approximately 400 genotyped donors, under 90% belonged to the genetic ancestry cluster associated with self-reported Caucasian donors. The study was designed to test whether signatures of past pathogen exposure could be identified by cataloging public T cell receptors. Donor age, sex, ethnicity and CMV serostatus were compiled alongside the repertoire data. The number of donors typed differed by locus, with about 620-630 for A, B, C, DRB1 and DQB1, around 560 for DQA1, about 610 for DPA1, and some 450 for DPB1. An early release that covered about 640 HLA-typed donors contained approximately 300 gigabases of sequencing data and tens of millions of unique TCR sequences. High-throughput TCR immunosequencing, statistical association of individual TCRs with disease status, and machine learning were combined to predict cytomegalovirus infection status. In the later analysis, no new phenotypic data were used to find candidate immune exposures; instead, reliance was placed on TCR beta sequences and their occurrence across donors. A few DR-DQ haplotypes were treated as single units for association and clustering because of strong linkage in the cohort. To study patterns of TCR occurrence, a later analysis re-analyzed previously published TCR beta repertoires from 666 donors and added high-resolution HLA genotyping. Overall results and qualifications from the work: A later analysis found that HLA-associated TCR beta chains were more clonally expanded and had lower generation probabilities than equally common non-associated chains. Most TCR sequences were observed very rarely across donors, whereas some public TCRs were present in many individuals. A further reported finding was that TCR beta sequences accurately predicted the HLA-A and HLA-B alleles for most subjects in the first cohort. The only immune exposure information available for the cohort was CMV serostatus. A later analysis found that TCR association rates varied across HLA loci, with DRB1 alleles showing the most associated TCRs and HLA-C alleles the fewest. A total of fewer than 200 TCR beta chains were listed by the study as associated with cytomegalovirus. This cohort had only TCR beta chains sequenced, and the lack of alpha or paired-chain data limited which features could be detected. A cluster of highly shared sequence variants was judged likely to represent a technical artifact of the sequencing pipeline. The earlier analysis of fewer than 750 of the donors excluded roughly 16 rarely observed V segments, including chromosome 9 orphons, because counts were too low. The authors suggested that the approach could potentially be extended to other disease states and immunological phenotypes. In a later genetic analysis, fewer N-insertions in productive TCRs were reported among donors in an Asian-associated ancestry cluster than the roughly 640-donor mean. Cytomegalovirus status was reported to be diagnosed by the classifier with high specificity and sensitivity in both the original and validation cohorts. Roughly uniform sequencing depth across donors was assumed in presence/absence analyses, although this assumption may not hold. V-gene and J-gene trimming of TCR beta chains was associated with a missense DCLRE1C variant in a later genetic analysis, and the association was replicated in an independent cohort. Because HLA typing was missing for some donors at each locus, association tests included only the typed subset. Most CMV-associated TCR beta chains appeared to be HLA-restricted in a later analysis, and the HLA associations seemed to be driven largely by CMV exposure. When HLA alleles, especially DR and DQ, strongly co-occurred, attributing TCR associations to individual alleles was difficult. At a false discovery rate of 0.05, a later analysis linked fewer than 20,000 TCR beta sequences to specific HLA alleles. A few of the identified cytomegalovirus-associated TCR beta chains were confirmed in vitro to be specific for cytomegalovirus antigens. Correlated functional status among segregating V segments might be attributable to linkage disequilibrium, but an unknown experimental factor could not be ruled out. In an earlier analysis of approximately 590 of the donors, most TCR beta V segments appeared in productive rearrangements about 90% or about 30% of the time, broadly matching IMGT annotations. Several of the top co-occurrence clusters appeared to be linked to parvovirus B19, influenza, CMV and Epstein-Barr virus, according to a later analysis.

In total, over 600 healthy bone marrow donors made up the cohort. All cohort members were sampled while nominally healthy, although unrecorded immune exposures were likely present. The donor tested CMV seronegative, placing the donor among the 350 to 400 seronegative members of the cohort. A peripheral blood sample was provided by each donor, and peripheral blood mononuclear cells were used for TCR beta sequencing. The Qiagen DNeasy Blood Extraction Kit was used to extract genomic DNA from the blood cell samples. Library construction relied on the immunoSEQ multiplex PCR assay. A mixture of 60 forward primers for TCR Vbeta segments and 13 reverse primers for TCR Jbeta segments was used in the multiplex PCR. The CDR3 region of rearranged TCR beta genes was amplified from genomic DNA with a multiplex PCR assay. Amplified TCR beta libraries were sequenced as 87-base-pair reads on the Illumina HiSeq System. The original pipeline was this. In a later analysis, about 80 million unique TCR beta chains were counted across the approximately 670 repertoires, and around 10 million of these chains were shared by at least two donors. Raw reads were error-corrected and collapsed into unique sequences with a nearest-neighbor algorithm that merged closely related sequences to remove PCR and sequencing errors. V, D and J gene segments were assigned by aligning CDR3 sequences to IMGT reference sequences. Each retained sequence needed at least a six-nucleotide match to both a V gene segment and a J gene segment. Rearrangements were classified as productive when the CDR3 lacked stop codons and remained in frame with V and J, and all other rearrangements were classified as non-productive. Following IMGT convention, CDR3 was defined as the stretch from the second conserved V-encoded cysteine to the conserved J-encoded phenylalanine. In an earlier analysis of some 550 of the donors, sequences lacking an unambiguous match to a single V gene segment were excluded. An earlier analysis of a few hundred of the donors classified V segments as functional when productive rearrangements were above 56.7% and as segregating when the standard deviation between donors was above 5%. A statistical classification framework was developed to diagnose cytomegalovirus status using the catalog of TCR beta chain sequences. V and J gene assignment, in a later analysis, came from comparing TCR nucleotide sequences with IMGT/GENE-DB human TR gene sequences. Using the TCRdist pipeline, a later analysis assigned CDR3 sequences along with most-parsimonious VDJ recombination scenarios. In a later analysis, every TCR beta chain was defined by the combination of its CDR3 amino acid sequence and its V-gene family, and reads without a unique V-gene family were dropped. A later analysis removed roughly 590 highly shared, low-generation-probability nucleotide sequences to deal with suspected cross-contamination and a sequencing artifact. In a later analysis, a clonal expansion index was calculated for each public chain from normalized within-repertoire ranks of inferred template counts. In a later analysis, generation probabilities were computed with a VDJ recombination model fitted to out-of-frame rearrangements, and the resulting probabilities were checked against IGoR. Hypergeometric tests were used in a later analysis to score TCR-TCR, TCR-HLA and TCR-CMV co-occurrence, with a repertoire-size bias correction applied to the TCR pairs. To estimate false discovery rates, a later analysis permuted the HLA or CMV assignments 20 times. In a later analysis, co-occurring TCRs were grouped using DBSCAN, with TCRdist sequence similarity added in when clustering inside HLA-allele-positive subsets. Repertoires with fewer than 30,000 or more than 120,000 public chains were left out of co-occurrence clustering, as were four to six repertoires with anomalous nucleotide sharing. TCRdb limited this immuneACCESS table to in-frame rearrangements with V and J called. A share of clones is missing; checked studies link under half to unresolved V genes, and the rest is unexplained. From that table come the V and J calls and clone size; the DNA was used to work out D and trimming. The sample table shows 130,000 to 150,000 clones, and about four fifths are seen once. The biggest ten clones account for under 6% of the sample.

This sequence originates from a middle-aged man in good health and CMV-seronegative. Sequencing was carried out using PBMCs.

The DNA sequence is as follows: TGTGCCACCAGCAGGAGCAGTCGGGGCTATGGCTACACCTTC. Its protein is CATSRSSRGYGYTF. The chain uses TRBV15 and TRBJ1-2; the D gene is unclear. V and J lose 3 bases and 4 bases, and a span of 12 bases separates them. The CDR3 has 14 amino acids, counting the end cysteine and phenylalanine. The kept DNA is CDR3 alone, 42 bases in frame from the first base. Looking up the germline V gene (reference sequence) yields CDR1 LNHNV and CDR2 YYDKDF.